What follows are 29 T cell receptor beta chains derived from one specimen sequenced in a study of T-cell memory formation after mild COVID-19. TCRdb fed the 5' RACE reads into MiXCR, producing one record per CDR3 protein. The profile shows more than 75,000 distinct CDR3 sequences, 20% to 30% of them singletons. Source material: PBMCs or a T cell subset sorted from them (not recorded which). The receptors were sampled from a young man who had mild COVID-19 (a few samples of this study predate the infection). Cell type and time point are not known.

The genes are TRBV4-3 and TRBJ1-1; D unclear. V was cut by 0 bases and J by 3 bases, with 14 bases left in between. The V gene's germline CDR1 is LGHNA and CDR2 YSLEER. The CDR3 has 16 residues. Here the CDR3 reads CASSQDRTDSYTEAFF. CDR3 nucleotide sequence: TGCGCCAGCAGCCAAGATCGGACGGATAGTTACACTGAAGCTTTCTTT.

The rearrangement joins TRBV5-1 to TRBJ1-3; D is unresolved. V was shortened by 6 bases and J by 4 bases, with 20 bases between the two germline ends. Looked up from germline, CDR1 is SGHRS and CDR2 is YFSETQ. The CDR3 has 16 amino acids. CDR3 sequence: CASTPMEGSRGNTIYF. Here the CDR3 DNA reads TGCGCCAGCACCCCGATGGAGGGTTCAAGAGGAAACACCATATATTTT.

The CDR3 DNA sequence: TGTGCCATCAGGGATGATAGCAATCAGCCCCAGCATTTT. This sequence encodes CAIRDDSNQPQHF. The chain carries TRBV10-3 and TRBJ1-5, with D unresolved. V lost 6 bases and J lost 0, with 6 bases in between. The CDR3 sequence is 13 residues long. In germline, CDR1 is ENHRY, CDR2 SYGVKD.

The rearrangement links TRBV7-9 to TRBJ2-5; a possible D gene is TRBD2 (6 bases). Trimming took 5 bases from V and 2 from J, leaving 18 bases between them. From germline, CDR1 is SEHNR and CDR2 FQNEAQ (reference sequence). This CDR3 comprises 16 residues. The CDR3 DNA follows: TGTGCCAGCAGCCCCTGGGGGTCAGGGACTCAAGAGACCCAGTACTTC. The encoded protein is CASSPWGSGTQETQYF. Variable domain in full (rest from reference TRBV7-9 and TRBJ2-5): DTGVSQNPRHKITKRGQNVTFRCDPISEHNRLYWYRQTLGQGPEFLTYFQNEAQLEKSRLLSDRFSAERPKGSFSTLEIQRTEQGDSAMYLCASSPWGSGTQETQYFGPGTRLLVL.

This clonotype was recorded at least ten times. The rearrangement uses TRBV4-2 and TRBJ2-2; possibly TRBD2 for D (6 bases). There are 15 residues in the CDR3. The germline V and J ends were trimmed by 1 base and 1 base, with 7 bases remaining between them. Germline V lookup: CDR1 LGHNA, CDR2 YNFKEQ. The CDR3 sequence is CASSQVEGNTGELFF. The CDR3 DNA follows: TGTGCCAGCAGCCAAGTGGAGGGGAACACCGGGGAGCTGTTTTTT.

The chain recombines TRBV27 with TRBJ2-3; D is ambiguous. The germline CDR1 and CDR2 sequences are MNHEY and SMNVEV (reference sequence). V shed 5 bases and J shed 3 bases, with 12 bases lying between them. The CDR3 is made up of 14 amino acids. The CDR3 nucleotides are TGTGCCAGCAGTCTCCAGCCATGGACAGATACGCAGTATTTT. Encoded protein: CASSLQPWTDTQYF.

This clonotype has at least ten counts. This chain uses TRBV4-1 with TRBJ1-1; D is unresolved. Deletions cut 0 bases from V and 0 bases from J, with 11 bases between. The germline V gene encodes CDR1 MGHRA and CDR2 YSYEKL. The CDR3 has 16 amino acids. CDR3 nucleotide sequence: TGCGCCAGCAGCCAAGACGCAGGCAACATGAACACTGAAGCTTTCTTT. Translation: CASSQDAGNMNTEAFF.

This sequence joins TRBV18 and TRBJ2-5; D unclear. Trimming removed 2 bases from V and 5 bases from J, with 30 bases in between. The CDR3 has 20 residues. CDR1 is KGHSH and CDR2 is LQKENI in the germline V gene. CDR3 DNA sequence: TGTGCCAGCTCACCAGTATCGTCCCTATGGCGGTTGCCCACCAGGGAGACCCAGTACTTC. It is translated as CASSPVSSLWRLPTRETQYF.

This clonotype has only a few counts. This chain connects TRBV20-1 to TRBJ1-2; TRBD1 is a possible D gene (5 bases). V was trimmed by 6 bases and J by 3 bases, leaving 11 bases between them. The CDR3 is made up of 12 amino acids. CDR1 DFQATT and CDR2 SNEGSKA come from the germline V gene (reference sequence). The CDR3, as DNA: TGCAGTGCCGATCGGGGGGACTATGGCTACACCTTC. Translated, it gives CSADRGDYGYTF.

The sample holds a few counts of this clonotype. This chain joins TRBV7-9 and TRBJ2-7, with D perhaps matching TRBD1 or TRBD2 (6 bases each). V was shortened by 8 bases and J by 5 bases, with 13 bases between the two germline ends. There are 12 residues in the CDR3. Germline values: CDR1 SEHNR, CDR2 FQNEAQ (reference sequence). For the CDR3, the DNA is TGTGCCAGCTCCTGGGGGGCCAACGAGCAGTACGTC. It codes for CASSWGANEQYV.

This clonotype was observed a handful of times. The rearrangement uses TRBV21-1 and TRBJ2-3; TRBD1, the D gene given by the table, was not confirmed from the DNA. TRBV21-1 is annotated as a pseudogene. The CDR3 has 15 residues. CDR3 nucleotides: TGTGCCAGCAGGGGGCCGGCCCCGAGCACAGATACGCAGTATTTT. Its protein is CASRGPAPSTDTQYF.

This clonotype was seen at least ten times. J is TRBJ2-1 and V is TRBV12-3 or TRBV12-4; D ambiguous. The CDR3 extends over 14 amino acids. V dropped 5 bases and J dropped 10 bases, with 18 bases sitting between them. The CDR3: CASSLLSPRGEQFF. CDR3 nucleotide sequence: TGTGCCAGCAGTCTGCTATCACCTAGAGGAGAGCAGTTCTTC.

This clonotype has more than one count but fewer than ten. The chain combines TRBV7-9 with TRBJ2-7, with a possible D match to TRBD1 (5 bases). The CDR3 sequence is 13 residues long. Trimming took off 4 bases at V and 2 bases at J, with 9 bases between the two ends. The V gene's germline CDR1 is SEHNR and CDR2 FQNEAQ (reference sequence). The CDR3 here is CASSSDSPYEQYV. CDR3 nucleotides: TGTGCCAGCAGCTCCGACAGCCCCTACGAGCAGTACGTC.

The chain links TRBV19 to TRBJ1-1; D gene ambiguous. The germline V gene has CDR1 LNHDA and CDR2 SQIVND (reference sequence). V gave up 7 bases and J gave up 6 bases, with 6 bases separating them. The CDR3 covers 10 residues. The CDR3 here is CASMAAEAFF. The CDR3 DNA is TGTGCCAGTATGGCGGCTGAAGCTTTCTTT.

The J gene is TRBJ2-5, the V gene TRBV6-2 or TRBV6-3, with a tentative D call TRBD2 (5 bases). Germline V gives CDR1 MNHEY, CDR2 SVGEGT. This CDR3 is built from 13 residues. V was pared by 6 bases and J by 5 bases, with 13 bases between. The CDR3 region is CASSQEVRETQYF. The CDR3 nucleotides read TGTGCCAGCAGCCAGGAGGTCCGGGAGACCCAGTACTTC.

The chain couples TRBV9 to TRBJ1-1; D is unresolved. The V end lost 3 bases, the J end lost 4 bases, and 16 bases lay between the germline ends. The CDR3 is 15 amino acids. Germline CDR1 and CDR2: SGDLS and YYNGEE. In DNA, the CDR3 is TGTGCCAGCAGCGCCGGCGGGGTCCTGGGCACTGAAGCTTTCTTT. Translation gives CASSAGGVLGTEAFF.

This clonotype showed up just a few times. Here the CDR3 reads CSARVSSGGALGANVLTF. CDR3 sequence (DNA): TGCAGTGCTAGAGTTTCTAGCGGGGGGGCCCTTGGGGCCAACGTCCTGACTTTC. This chain joins TRBV20-1 and TRBJ2-6, with 12 bases matching TRBD2. The CDR3 sequence is 18 residues long. Unmatched junction bases numbered 7, after V lost 1 base and J lost 3 bases. In germline, CDR1 is DFQATT, CDR2 SNEGSKA (reference sequence).

This clonotype occurred a few times. The rearrangement joins TRBV5-1 to TRBJ2-7; D is uncertain. With 4 bases removed from V and 5 bases from J, the gap between germline ends came to 16 bases. The CDR3 extends over 14 amino acids. Looked up from germline, CDR1 is SGHRS and CDR2 is YFSETQ. CDR3 nucleotide sequence: TGCGCCAGCAGCCCGGAAGGCAGTTTGCACGAGCAGTACGTC. Protein sequence: CASSPEGSLHEQYV.

The CDR3 DNA reads as TGCGCCAGCAGCCCTCTAGGGCCGGGGGAGACCCAGTACTTC. It encodes CASSPLGPGETQYF. The chain has TRBV5-1 and TRBJ2-5; D might be TRBD2 (5 bases). V was shortened by 4 bases and J by 5 bases, with 15 bases between the two germline ends. Germline loops: CDR1 SGHRS, CDR2 YFSETQ. The CDR3 totals 14 residues.

The chain links TRBV5-1 to TRBJ1-5, with D uncertain. Germline lookup yields CDR1 SGHRS and CDR2 YFSETQ. The CDR3 extends over 16 amino acids. V lost 4 bases and J lost 0, with 14 bases in between. In nucleotides, the CDR3 is TGCGCCAGCAGCCCCTATGGAGGCGATAGCAATCAGCCCCAGCATTTT. Its protein product is CASSPYGGDSNQPQHF.

At least ten counts were recorded for this clonotype. J is TRBJ2-2 and V is TRBV6-4; 8 bases match TRBD2. The CDR3 consists of 14 residues. V was clipped by 0 bases and J by 6 bases; unmatched bases: 0. In germline, CDR1 is MRHNA, CDR2 SNTAGT. The CDR3 loop reads CASSDSTSAGELFF. The CDR3 DNA is TGTGCCAGCAGTGACTCGACTAGCGCCGGGGAGCTGTTTTTT.

The chain is built from TRBV2 and TRBJ2-1; no clear D. Germline V gene sequence: CDR1 SNHLY, CDR2 FYNNEI. Trimming took 4 bases from V and 5 from J, leaving 9 bases between them. This CDR3 comprises 13 residues. In nucleotides, the CDR3 is TGTGCCAGCAGTGGGGGTCTCGACAATGAGCAGTTCTTC. Protein: CASSGGLDNEQFF.

A few counts support this clonotype. V gene TRBV7-9 combines with J gene TRBJ2-7; no clear D gene. The V end lost 2 bases, the J end lost 3 bases, and 5 bases lay between the germline ends. The CDR3 has 12 residues. Germline CDR1 and CDR2: SEHNR and FQNEAQ (reference sequence). The chain's CDR3 is CASSLRSYEQYV. CDR3 nucleotides: TGTGCCAGCAGCTTACGAAGCTACGAGCAGTACGTC.

In its sample, this clonotype was seen a few times. V gene TRBV4-1 combines with J gene TRBJ2-1, with 13 bases lining up with TRBD2. Germline assignment: CDR1 MGHRA and CDR2 YSYEKL. This CDR3 has 18 residues. V shed 5 bases, J shed 4 bases, and the junction held 11 bases outside the gene matches. CDR3 coding DNA: TGCGCCAGCAGCAAAACCGGGACTAGCGGGATCATTTACAATGAGCAGTTCTTC. Translation gives CASSKTGTSGIIYNEQFF.

J is TRBJ2-3 and V is TRBV18; TRBD1 agrees at 12 bases. Unmatched junction bases numbered 19, after V lost 0 bases and J lost 6 bases. Germline loops: CDR1 KGHSH, CDR2 LQKENI. This CDR3 has 21 residues. CDR3 in DNA: TGTGCCAGCTCACCACCGAACCCGGGACAGGGGGCCGGATGGGGTATGGATACGCAGTATTTT. Its translation is CASSPPNPGQGAGWGMDTQYF.

V is TRBV5-5 and J is TRBJ1-4; D not certain. The germline CDR1 and CDR2 sequences are SGHKS and YYEKEE (reference sequence). This CDR3 is built from 10 residues. Trimming left V 0 bases short and J 17 bases short, with 8 bases between. The CDR3 loop reads CASSLEPRFF. The CDR3 bases are TGTGCCAGCAGCTTGGAGCCACGATTTTTT.

The V gene is TRBV27, the J gene TRBJ2-7, with D maybe TRBD2 (5 bases). Per the germline V gene, CDR1 is MNHEY and CDR2 is SMNVEV (reference sequence). The CDR3 sequence is 14 residues long. V lost 3 bases to trimming and J lost 4 bases, with 13 bases between them. The CDR3 sequence: CASSFGIGAYEQYV. The CDR3 coding sequence is TGTGCCAGCAGTTTCGGGATCGGAGCTTACGAGCAGTACGTC.

By its share, this clonotype is medium-sized. The rearrangement uses TRBV7-8 and TRBJ2-3; TRBD2 agrees at 10 bases. Germline CDR1 is SGHVS and CDR2 is FQNEAQ. Trimming removed 5 bases from V and 6 bases from J; junction bases left unmatched: 8. The CDR3 is made up of 15 amino acids. The CDR3 DNA is TGTGCCAGCAGCCCCCAGCGGGGGGGCCGTGATACGCAGTATTTT. The encoded protein is CASSPQRGGRDTQYF.

V gene TRBV6-5 combines with J gene TRBJ1-4; D possibly corresponds to TRBD1 (5 bases). Trimming left V 0 bases short and J 4 bases short, with 12 bases between. Germline V gene sequence: CDR1 MNHEY, CDR2 SVGAGI. The CDR3 consists of 16 residues. The CDR3 sequence is CASSYSAGRVNEKLFF. Here the CDR3 DNA reads TGTGCCAGCAGTTACTCGGCGGGGCGAGTTAATGAAAAACTGTTTTTT.